This T cell receptor beta chain was sequenced during a study of T cell responses to AZD1222 COVID-19 vaccine. The wider study: Researchers grouped second doses given at about 4 or about 12 weeks into one pool.

This clone has just one count. Its target is unknown. Libraries were prepared by immunoSEQ multiplex PCR; TCRdb keeps only in-frame clonotypes and omits some of them. The data show 45,000 or so clones, approximately 86% seen once. The CDR3 is 14 residues long. V dropped 5 bases and J dropped 7; count of bases not matched to a gene: 7. Germline V CDR1 and CDR2: SGHDT, YYEEEE. Study-wide points: Without day 14 samples, only post-peak T cell repertoires were studied. Spike-specific TCR repertoires showed rising breadth and depth after two AZD1222 doses. Baseline serostatus was positive in only a handful of AZD1222 recipients.

The TCR was taken from an adult in good health. The chain links TRBV5-6 to TRBJ2-7, with 12 positions matching TRBD1. The sample consisted of peripheral blood, taken on day 0 of AZD1222 vaccination. Here the CDR3 reads CASRWGQGAREQYF. Written as DNA, the CDR3 is TGTGCCAGCAGGTGGGGACAGGGGGCTCGGGAGCAGTACTTC.